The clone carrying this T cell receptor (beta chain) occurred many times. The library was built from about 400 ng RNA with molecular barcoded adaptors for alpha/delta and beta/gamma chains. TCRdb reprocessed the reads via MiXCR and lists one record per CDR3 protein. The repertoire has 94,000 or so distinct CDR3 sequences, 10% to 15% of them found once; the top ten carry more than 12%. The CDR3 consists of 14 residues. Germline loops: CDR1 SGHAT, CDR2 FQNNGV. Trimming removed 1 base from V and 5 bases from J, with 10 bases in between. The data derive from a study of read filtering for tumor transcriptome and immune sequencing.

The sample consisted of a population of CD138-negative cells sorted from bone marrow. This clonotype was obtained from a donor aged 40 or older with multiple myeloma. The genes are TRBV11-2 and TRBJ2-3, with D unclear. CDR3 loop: CASSLAGKGDTQYF. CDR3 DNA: TGTGCCAGCAGCTTAGCCGGAAAAGGAGATACGCAGTATTTT.